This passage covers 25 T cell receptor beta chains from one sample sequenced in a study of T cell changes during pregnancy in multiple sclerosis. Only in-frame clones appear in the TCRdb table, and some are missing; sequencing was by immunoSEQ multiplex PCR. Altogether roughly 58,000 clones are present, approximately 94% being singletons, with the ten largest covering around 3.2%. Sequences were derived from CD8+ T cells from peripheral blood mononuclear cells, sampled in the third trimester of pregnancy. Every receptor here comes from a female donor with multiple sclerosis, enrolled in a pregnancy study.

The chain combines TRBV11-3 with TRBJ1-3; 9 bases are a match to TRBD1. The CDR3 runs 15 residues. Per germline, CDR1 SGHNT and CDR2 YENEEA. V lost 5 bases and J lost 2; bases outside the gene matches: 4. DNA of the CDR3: TGTGCCAGCAGCCACCGGACAGGGGCTGGAAACACCATATATTTT. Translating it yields CASSHRTGAGNTIYF.

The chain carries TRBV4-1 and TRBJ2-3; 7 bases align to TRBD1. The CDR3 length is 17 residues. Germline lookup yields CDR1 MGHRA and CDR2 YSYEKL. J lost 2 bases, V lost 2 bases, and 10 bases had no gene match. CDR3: CASSQRRQGWDTDTQYF. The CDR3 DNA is TGCGCCAGCAGCCAACGACGACAGGGTTGGGACACAGATACGCAGTATTTT.

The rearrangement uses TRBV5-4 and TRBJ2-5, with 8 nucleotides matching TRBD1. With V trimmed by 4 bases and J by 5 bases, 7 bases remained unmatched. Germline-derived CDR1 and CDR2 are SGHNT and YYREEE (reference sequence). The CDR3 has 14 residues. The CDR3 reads CASSRDRQGETQYF. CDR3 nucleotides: TGTGCCAGCAGCCGGGACAGGCAGGGGGAGACCCAGTACTTC.

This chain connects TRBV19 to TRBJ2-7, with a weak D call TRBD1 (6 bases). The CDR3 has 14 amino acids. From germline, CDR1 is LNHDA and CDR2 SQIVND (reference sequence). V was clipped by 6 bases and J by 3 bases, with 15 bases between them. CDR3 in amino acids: CASSPGRGFYEQYF. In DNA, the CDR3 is TGTGCCAGTAGCCCCGGAAGGGGGTTCTACGAGCAGTACTTC.

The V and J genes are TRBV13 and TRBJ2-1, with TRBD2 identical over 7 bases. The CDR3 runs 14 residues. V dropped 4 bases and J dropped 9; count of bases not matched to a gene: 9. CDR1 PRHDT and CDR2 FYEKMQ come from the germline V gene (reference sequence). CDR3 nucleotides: TGTGCCAGCAGCTCATTGCGGGGGAGCGGTGAGCAGTTCTTC. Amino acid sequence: CASSSLRGSGEQFF.

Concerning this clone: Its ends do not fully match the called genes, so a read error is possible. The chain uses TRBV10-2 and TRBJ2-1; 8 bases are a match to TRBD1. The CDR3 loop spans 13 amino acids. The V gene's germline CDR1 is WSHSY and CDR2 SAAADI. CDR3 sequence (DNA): TGCGCCAGCAGCGACGGACAGGGCAATAAGCAGTTCTTC. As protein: CASSDGQGNKQFF.

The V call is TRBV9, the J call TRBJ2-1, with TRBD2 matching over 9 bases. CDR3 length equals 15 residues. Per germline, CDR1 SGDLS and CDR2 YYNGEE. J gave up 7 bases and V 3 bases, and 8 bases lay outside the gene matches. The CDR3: CASSGGREGQNEQFF. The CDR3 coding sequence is TGTGCCAGCAGCGGAGGGCGGGAGGGCCAAAATGAGCAGTTCTTC.

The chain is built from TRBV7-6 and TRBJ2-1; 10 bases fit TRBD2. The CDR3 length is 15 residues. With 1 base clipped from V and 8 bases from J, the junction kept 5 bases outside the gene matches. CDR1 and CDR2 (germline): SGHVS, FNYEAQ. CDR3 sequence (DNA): TGTGCCAGCAGCTTAGAGGCTAGCGGGAGCTATGAGCAGTTCTTC. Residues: CASSLEASGSYEQFF.

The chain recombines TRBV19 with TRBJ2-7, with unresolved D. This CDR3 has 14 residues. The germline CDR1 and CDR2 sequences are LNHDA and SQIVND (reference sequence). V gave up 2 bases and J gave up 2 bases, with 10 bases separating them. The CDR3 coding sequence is TGTGCCAGTAGTATAAATCCCGCTACCTACGAGCAGTACTTC. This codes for CASSINPATYEQYF.

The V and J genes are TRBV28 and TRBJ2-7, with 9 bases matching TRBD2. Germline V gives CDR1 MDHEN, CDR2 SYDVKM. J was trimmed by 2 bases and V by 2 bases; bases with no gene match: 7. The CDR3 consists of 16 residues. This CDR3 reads CASSLVGLAGPYEQYF. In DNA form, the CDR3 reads TGTGCCAGCAGTTTAGTGGGTCTAGCGGGGCCCTACGAGCAGTACTTC.

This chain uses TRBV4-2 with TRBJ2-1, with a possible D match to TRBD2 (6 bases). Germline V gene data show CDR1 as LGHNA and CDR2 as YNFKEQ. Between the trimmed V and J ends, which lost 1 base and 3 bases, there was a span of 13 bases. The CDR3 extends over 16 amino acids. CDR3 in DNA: TGTGCCAGCAGCCAAGGTCAGTCGCGGGACTACAATGAGCAGTTCTTC. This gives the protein CASSQGQSRDYNEQFF.

CDR3 in DNA: TGTGCCAGCAGTTTAACTACAGGGTTGGGCACTGAAGCTTTCTTT. Its translation is CASSLTTGLGTEAFF. This sequence joins TRBV28 and TRBJ1-1; D might be TRBD1 (6 bases). This CDR3 has 15 residues. V lost 2 bases to trimming and J lost 4 bases, with 14 bases between them. Germline-derived CDR1 and CDR2 are MDHEN and SYDVKM.

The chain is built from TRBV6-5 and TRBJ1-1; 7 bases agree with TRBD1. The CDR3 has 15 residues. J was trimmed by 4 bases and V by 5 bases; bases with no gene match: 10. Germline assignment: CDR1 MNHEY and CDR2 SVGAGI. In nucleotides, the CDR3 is TGTGCCAGCAGTCCCCTCAGGGGGGCGATCACTGAAGCTTTCTTT. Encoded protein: CASSPLRGAITEAFF.

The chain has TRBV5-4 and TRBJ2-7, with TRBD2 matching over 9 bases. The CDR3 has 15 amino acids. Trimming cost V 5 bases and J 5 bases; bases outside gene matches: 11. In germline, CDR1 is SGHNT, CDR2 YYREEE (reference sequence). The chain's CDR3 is CASSFSGRIFHEQYF. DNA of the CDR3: TGTGCCAGCAGTTTTAGCGGGAGAATTTTCCACGAGCAGTACTTC.

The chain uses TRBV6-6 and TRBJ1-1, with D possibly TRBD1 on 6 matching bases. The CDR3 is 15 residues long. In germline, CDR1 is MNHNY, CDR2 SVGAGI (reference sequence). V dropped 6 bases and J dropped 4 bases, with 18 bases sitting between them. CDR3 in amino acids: CASSPGPQGSTEAFF. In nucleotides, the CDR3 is TGTGCCAGCAGCCCGGGGCCCCAGGGGAGCACTGAAGCTTTCTTT.

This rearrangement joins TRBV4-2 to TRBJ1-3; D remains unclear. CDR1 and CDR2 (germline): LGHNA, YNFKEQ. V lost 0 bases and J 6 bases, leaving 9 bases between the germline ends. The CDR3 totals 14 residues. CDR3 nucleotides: TGTGCCAGCAGCCAAGATGGCACCCCAAACACCATATATTTT. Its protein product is CASSQDGTPNTIYF.

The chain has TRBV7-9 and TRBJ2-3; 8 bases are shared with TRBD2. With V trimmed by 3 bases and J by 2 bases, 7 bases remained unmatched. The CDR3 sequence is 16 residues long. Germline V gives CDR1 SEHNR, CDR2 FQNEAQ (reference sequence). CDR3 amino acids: CASSFLTSVLTDTQYF. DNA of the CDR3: TGTGCCAGCAGCTTCCTGACTAGCGTGCTCACAGATACGCAGTATTTT.

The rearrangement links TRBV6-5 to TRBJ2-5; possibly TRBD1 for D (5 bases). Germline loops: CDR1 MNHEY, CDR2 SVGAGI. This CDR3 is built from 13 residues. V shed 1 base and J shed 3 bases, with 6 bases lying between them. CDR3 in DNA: TGTGCCAGCAGTTACTTAGGGGAAGAGACCCAGTACTTC. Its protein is CASSYLGEETQYF.

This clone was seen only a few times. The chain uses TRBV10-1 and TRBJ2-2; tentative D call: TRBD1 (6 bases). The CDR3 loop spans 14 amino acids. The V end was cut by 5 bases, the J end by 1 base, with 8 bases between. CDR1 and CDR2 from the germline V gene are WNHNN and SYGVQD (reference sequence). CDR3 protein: CASSPTGNTGELFF. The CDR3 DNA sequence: TGCGCCAGCAGTCCGACAGGGAACACCGGGGAGCTGTTTTTT.

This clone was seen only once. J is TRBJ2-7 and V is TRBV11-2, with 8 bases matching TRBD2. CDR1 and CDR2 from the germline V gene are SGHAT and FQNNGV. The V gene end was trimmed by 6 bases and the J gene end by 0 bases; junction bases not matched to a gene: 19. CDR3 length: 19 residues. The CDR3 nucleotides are TGTGCCAGCAGTCCAGGAGAAAGGGCTAAGCGGGAGAACTCCTACGAGCAGTACTTC. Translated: CASSPGERAKRENSYEQYF.

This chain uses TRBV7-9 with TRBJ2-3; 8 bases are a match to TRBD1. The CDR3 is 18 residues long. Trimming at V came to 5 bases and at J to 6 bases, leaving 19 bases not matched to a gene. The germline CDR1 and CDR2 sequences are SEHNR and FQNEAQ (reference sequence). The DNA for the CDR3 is TGTGCCAGCAGCCAACCCACCGGCGGCAGGGGGCGGTTGGATACGCAGTATTTT. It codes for CASSQPTGGRGRLDTQYF. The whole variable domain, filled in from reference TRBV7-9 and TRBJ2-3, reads DTGVSQNPRHKITKRGQNVTFRCDPISEHNRLYWYRQTLGQGPEFLTYFQNEAQLEKSRLLSDRFSAERPKGSFSTLEIQRTEQGDSAMYLCASSQPTGGRGRLDTQYFGPGTRLTVL.

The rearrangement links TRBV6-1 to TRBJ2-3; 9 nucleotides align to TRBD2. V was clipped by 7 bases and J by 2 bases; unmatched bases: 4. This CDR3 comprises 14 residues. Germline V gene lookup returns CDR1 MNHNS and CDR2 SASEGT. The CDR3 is CASTGLAHTDTQYF. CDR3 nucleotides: TGTGCCAGCACGGGACTAGCCCACACAGATACGCAGTATTTT.

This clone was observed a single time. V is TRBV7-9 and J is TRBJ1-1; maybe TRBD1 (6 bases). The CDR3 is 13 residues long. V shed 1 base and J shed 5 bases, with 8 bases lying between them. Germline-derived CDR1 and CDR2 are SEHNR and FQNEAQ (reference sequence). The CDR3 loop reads CASSLDRGTEAFF. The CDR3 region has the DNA TGTGCCAGCAGCTTAGATAGGGGGACTGAAGCTTTCTTT.

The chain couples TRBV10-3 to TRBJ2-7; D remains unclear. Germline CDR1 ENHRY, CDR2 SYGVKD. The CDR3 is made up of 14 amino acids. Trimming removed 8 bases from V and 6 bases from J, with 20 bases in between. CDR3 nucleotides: TGTGCCATCGAGAAAGCCGACGGCACGGGCGAGCAGTACTTC. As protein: CAIEKADGTGEQYF.

The CDR3 loop is CASSQVDGGTWEQYF. CDR3 bases: TGCGCCAGCAGCCAAGTGGACGGGGGAACGTGGGAGCAGTACTTC. The chain carries TRBV4-1 and TRBJ2-7, with a possible D match to TRBD2 (6 bases). CDR1 is MGHRA and CDR2 is YSYEKL in the germline V gene. Trimming cost V 1 base and J 7 bases, with 17 bases left between them. CDR3 length: 15 residues.